The clone carrying this TCR beta chain was seen many times. No antigen is known for it. These data originate in a study of glioma-infiltrating T cells. TCR alpha and beta CDR3 regions were amplified from RNA using iRepertoire nested multiplex PCR. Using its own MiXCR run on the multiplex PCR reads, TCRdb lists one record per CDR3 protein. The profile shows roughly 190,000 distinct CDR3 sequences, over 30% of them singletons. Overall study results and limits: Above-expected tissue-blood divergence occurred in all gliomas, most in low-grade ones. Only very few CDR3 sequences appeared in both tissue and blood.

Germline CDR1 is SQVTM and CDR2 is ANQGSEA. Trimming cost V 3 bases and J 3 bases, with 10 bases left between them. This CDR3 has 13 residues. This TCR was recovered from a human donor with low-grade glioma or glioblastoma, undergoing nonglioma brain surgery, or in good health (not recorded which). The chain recombines TRBV29-1 with TRBJ2-3; perhaps TRBD2 as D (5 bases). The material sequenced was glioma tissue, nonneoplastic brain tissue, or PBMCs (not recorded which). This CDR3 is CSVETIGTDTQYF. DNA of the CDR3: TGCAGCGTTGAGACTATAGGGACAGATACGCAGTATTTT.